These 13 T cell receptor beta chains were sequenced from one sample in a study of T-cell reconstitution after alpha-beta-depleted transplantation in children. Preparation of the TCRbeta library used unique molecular identifiers. TCRdb independently ran MiXCR on the PCR reads; one entry per CDR3 protein. The repertoire consists of about 610,000 distinct CDR3 sequences, with over 9.5% occurring once and the leading ten covering 4%. The sequencing here drew on PBMCs from the stem cell graft donor, taken from the stem cell graft. The receptor set was obtained from a human donor who donated a stem cell graft to a child with acute myeloid leukemia.

This clonotype showed up just a few times. The rearrangement links TRBV30 to TRBJ2-2, with 7 bases lining up with TRBD1. CDR1 and CDR2 (germline): GTSNPN, SVGIG (reference sequence). The CDR3 runs 15 residues. Germline trimming cut 4 bases from V and 10 bases from J; bases unmatched to any gene: 15. For the CDR3, the DNA is TGTGCCTGGACATTCCCGGGGCAGGGGGAGTTGGAGCTGTTTTTT. Encoded protein: CAWTFPGQGELELFF.

This clonotype was detected ten times or more. The rearrangement links TRBV6-2 or TRBV6-3 to TRBJ2-1; D is ambiguous. The germline V and J ends were trimmed by 7 bases and 0 bases, with 10 bases remaining between them. This CDR3 is built from 14 residues. Germline CDR1 reads MNHEY; CDR2 reads SVGEGT. Here the CDR3 reads CASNPLSSYNEQFF. CDR3 nucleotides: TGTGCCAGCAATCCCTTGAGCTCCTACAATGAGCAGTTCTTC.

The sample holds many counts of this clonotype. The chain links TRBV9 to TRBJ1-3; 7 bases agree with TRBD1. This CDR3 has 16 amino acids. V was pared by 4 bases and J by 2 bases, with 9 bases of the junction left unmatched. Per the germline V gene, CDR1 is SGDLS and CDR2 is YYNGEE. DNA for the CDR3: TGTGCCAGCAGCCCCTCACAGGGGACAGCTGGAAACACCATATATTTT. Its protein is CASSPSQGTAGNTIYF.

CDR3 sequence: CASSPVRRELFF. CDR3 DNA sequence: TGTGCCAGCAGTCCGGTACGCCGGGAGCTGTTTTTT. The rearrangement links TRBV2 to TRBJ2-2; D gene ambiguous. The CDR3 length is 12 residues. Germline V gene data show CDR1 as SNHLY and CDR2 as FYNNEI. The V end was cut by 5 bases, the J end by 9 bases, with 10 bases between.

This clonotype came up a few times. V gene TRBV12-3 or TRBV12-4 combines with J gene TRBJ2-2; TRBD2 matches at 11 bases. The CDR3 consists of 17 residues. V lost 0 bases, J lost 4 bases, and 4 bases stayed unmatched. The CDR3 DNA follows: TGTGCCAGCAGTTTAGCACTAGCGGGAGTCGTCACCGGGGAGCTGTTTTTT. Translated: CASSLALAGVVTGELFF.

The chain is built from TRBV20-1 and TRBJ2-5; 9 nucleotides line up with TRBD2. Per the germline V gene, CDR1 is DFQATT and CDR2 is SNEGSKA (reference sequence). With 3 bases clipped from V and 1 base from J, the junction kept 6 bases outside the gene matches. The CDR3 has 15 amino acids. CDR3 nucleotide sequence: TGCAGTGCTAGGGTTAAAGCGGGGGGCCAAGAGACCCAGTACTTC. Protein product: CSARVKAGGQETQYF.

This chain links TRBV20-1 with TRBJ2-3, with D possibly called TRBD1 or TRBD2 (5 bases each). The CDR3 loop spans 14 amino acids. Germline V gives CDR1 DFQATT, CDR2 SNEGSKA (reference sequence). V was cut by 8 bases and J by 0 bases, with 15 bases left in between. CDR3 residues: CSTTGTKSTDTQYF. The CDR3 bases are TGCAGTACAACCGGGACCAAAAGCACAGATACGCAGTATTTT.

This clonotype was found a few times. The V and J genes are TRBV12-3 or TRBV12-4 and TRBJ2-1; tentative D call: TRBD2 (6 bases). The CDR3 extends over 16 amino acids. V was clipped by 5 bases and J by 0 bases, with 14 bases between them. The CDR3 reads CASSGDWRSSYNEQFF. The DNA for the CDR3 is TGTGCCAGCAGTGGGGACTGGAGGAGCTCCTACAATGAGCAGTTCTTC.

This clonotype has more than one count but fewer than ten. The V call is TRBV7-2, the J call TRBJ1-5; TRBD1 matches at 9 bases. Looked up from germline, CDR1 is SGHTA and CDR2 is FQGNSA. V dropped 5 bases and J dropped 1; count of bases not matched to a gene: 3. The CDR3 is 15 amino acids. In nucleotides, the CDR3 is TGTGCCAGCAGCCAGGGACAGGGAAGCAATCAGCCCCAGCATTTT. Amino acid sequence: CASSQGQGSNQPQHF.

This chain links TRBV3-1 with TRBJ2-4; 9 positions agree with TRBD2. Germline V gene lookup returns CDR1 LGHDT and CDR2 YNNKEL (reference sequence). This CDR3 has 15 amino acids. The V and J ends lost 5 bases and 5 bases, in that order; junction bases with no gene match: 7. CDR3 sequence (DNA): TGTGCCAGCAGCTTCCGTAGCGGGAGAGAAAACATTCAGTACTTC. Amino acid sequence: CASSFRSGRENIQYF.

With regard to this clonotype: Since no conserved phenylalanine or tryptophan closes the CDR3, a read error is the likely cause. This sequence joins TRBV20-1 and TRBJ1-4; weak D call: TRBD1 (5 bases). Deletions cut 2 bases from V and 5 bases from J, with 12 bases between. Germline loops: CDR1 DFQATT, CDR2 SNEGSKA (reference sequence). The CDR3 length is 14 residues. CDR3 loop: CSARRDSTNEKLFS. As DNA, the CDR3 is TGCAGTGCTAGACGCGACAGCACCAATGAAAAACTGTTTTCT.

This clonotype was seen a handful of times. The J gene is TRBJ2-3, the V gene TRBV6-1; 8 bases fit TRBD1. The J segment lost 6 bases and the V segment lost 6 bases, leaving 8 bases of the junction unmatched. There are 14 residues in the CDR3. Germline V CDR1 and CDR2: MNHNS, SASEGT. The CDR3 DNA is TGTGCCAGCAGCCCCGGACAGGGTAGTGATACGCAGTATTTT. It specifies CASSPGQGSDTQYF.

V and J are TRBV24-1 and TRBJ2-4; D uncertain. Trimming took 2 bases from V and 9 from J, leaving 16 bases between them. This CDR3 is 15 amino acids long. Per germline, CDR1 KGHDR and CDR2 SFDVKD. The CDR3 bases are TGTGCCACCAGTGATTCCACGTACGGGTCGGGCATTCAGTACTTC. Its protein product is CATSDSTYGSGIQYF.